The entry below gives a single TCR beta chain sequence along with its context. Its matching antigen is unknown. This entry belongs to a study of shared clonotypes between healthy human individuals. General observations from the study: Shared across a handful of donors were around 5% of the naive CD4 clonotypes.

The CDR3 covers 14 residues. Trimming removed 0 bases at V and 8 bases at J, with 14 bases between. Per the germline V gene, CDR1 is SGHRS and CDR2 is YFSETQ. Within Nashville, Tennessee resided all donors, each a Caucasian adult. Assay: immunoSEQ multiplex PCR; the TCRdb copy retains only in-frame clones and omits some. Of about 1 million clones in the sample, around four fifths were seen once. Sequenced: memory CD4+ T cells sorted from blood. Sample subset: CD45RA-negative fraction. This sequence originates from a man aged 18 to 30 in good health. The V and J genes are TRBV5-1 and TRBJ1-2; TRBD1 is a possible D gene (6 bases). The CDR3 DNA reads as TGCGCCAGCAGCTTGGTTCGGACAGAAGGCGGCTACACCTTC. Translated: CASSLVRTEGGYTF.